What follows are 5 T cell receptor beta chains derived from one specimen sequenced in a study of cytomegalovirus exposure and HLA in healthy donors. PCR involved 60 Vbeta and 13 Jbeta primers. The method was immunoSEQ multiplex PCR; TCRdb's version includes in-frame clones alone and lacks a portion of them. The sample has 150,000 or so clones, around 85% seen once. Sequencing was performed on PBMCs. The receptors were gathered from a man younger than 35 in good health and CMV-seropositive.

The chain links TRBV18 to TRBJ1-5, with 7 bases matching TRBD1. Germline loops: CDR1 KGHSH, CDR2 LQKENI. J was trimmed by 8 bases and V by 4 bases; bases with no gene match: 8. This CDR3 has 14 residues. This chain's CDR3 is CASSQTGEVEPQHF. The CDR3 region has the DNA TGTGCCAGCTCACAAACAGGGGAGGTGGAGCCCCAGCATTTT.

This rearrangement joins TRBV7-8 to TRBJ1-2; the D gene is possibly TRBD1 (5 bases). This CDR3 spans 15 amino acids. Germline CDR1 and CDR2: SGHVS and FQNEAQ. V was cut by 5 bases and J by 8 bases, with 21 bases left in between. The CDR3 nucleotides read TGTGCCAGCAGCCCCGGGGGGAAAAACACTAAGGGCTACACCTTC. It translates to CASSPGGKNTKGYTF.

In DNA, the CDR3 is TGCAGCGTTGATCTCGGGGGAAACACAGATACGCAGTATTTT. Encoded protein: CSVDLGGNTDTQYF. The chain is built from TRBV29-1 and TRBJ2-3; D possibly corresponds to TRBD2 (6 bases). This CDR3 is 14 amino acids long. Deletions cut 3 bases from V and 2 bases from J, with 12 bases between. The germline V gene encodes CDR1 SQVTM and CDR2 ANQGSEA.

The V call is TRBV5-1, the J call TRBJ2-7; TRBD2 matches 11 bases. CDR3 size: 19 residues. V was pared by 3 bases and J by 4 bases, with 18 bases of the junction left unmatched. CDR1 SGHRS and CDR2 YFSETQ come from the germline V gene. The CDR3 nucleotides are TGCGCCAGCAGCTATTACTCGGGACTAGCGGTGGCAGGGTCTTACGAGCAGTACTTC. Its translation is CASSYYSGLAVAGSYEQYF.

This chain links TRBV7-9 with TRBJ2-5, with TRBD2 identical over 12 bases. V was pared by 4 bases and J by 3 bases, with 6 bases of the junction left unmatched. Germline V gene sequence: CDR1 SEHNR, CDR2 FQNEAQ (reference sequence). This CDR3 contains 16 residues. CDR3 bases: TGTGCCAGCAGCTCACGGACTAGCGGGGAAAAAGAGACCCAGTACTTC. Translating gives CASSSRTSGEKETQYF.